This is a list of T cell receptor beta chains from one sample in a study of CD8 T cells in Susac syndrome. Via MiXCR, TCRdb re-called the immunoSEQ multiplex PCR reads, giving one row per CDR3 protein. The sample consists of around 280,000 distinct CDR3 sequences, about 88% of them appearing once. The source material was CD8+ T cells from PBMCs. All receptors derive from a human donor with multiple sclerosis. CDR3s include the opening cysteine and the closing phenylalanine or tryptophan. The D gene is left open where the match is weak. Some rows mark clone size as missing; the rest say once, few, many or name a class of expanded clone.

CASSLAEFGPEAFF | TGTGCCAGCAGCTTAGCGGAGTTCGGACCCGAAGCTTTCTTT | TRBJ1-1 | - | 14 | TRBV7-9 | -
CASRGGLNTEAFF | TGTGCCAGCAGGGGGGGGTTGAACACTGAAGCTTTCTTT | TRBJ1-1 | few | 13 | TRBV7-9 | -
CASSFTGNSAYEQYF | TGTGCCAGCAGTTTTACCGGGAATAGCGCCTACGAGCAGTACTTC | TRBJ2-7 | once | 15 | TRBV27 | -
CASTRTGGPDTQYF | TGTGCCAGCACTCGGACAGGGGGACCAGATACGCAGTATTTT | TRBJ2-3 | - | 14 | TRBV28 | TRBD1
CASSLLGFNNEQFF | TGTGCCAGCAGTTTACTGGGGTTCAACAATGAGCAGTTCTTC | TRBJ2-1 | - | 14 | TRBV27 | -
CASSLESRQRYEQYF | TGCGCCAGCAGCTTGGAATCTAGACAGCGCTACGAGCAGTACTTC | TRBJ2-7 | - | 15 | TRBV5-1 | -
CASSLEGAGTDTQYF | TGCGCCAGCAGCTTGGAAGGGGCAGGCACAGATACGCAGTATTTT | TRBJ2-3 | - | 15 | TRBV5-1 | -
CASSLRGGGPGNTEAFF | TGTGCCAGCAGCTTAAGGGGAGGGGGACCCGGGAACACTGAAGCTTTCTTT | TRBJ1-1 | - | 17 | TRBV7-3 | -
CASSSKPDRGFPEQFF | TGCGCCAGCAGCTCGAAACCTGACAGGGGGTTCCCTGAGCAGTTCTTC | TRBJ2-1 | - | 16 | TRBV5-1 | TRBD1
CASSPGGGLVSYEQYF | TGTGCCAGCAGTCCGGGAGGGGGGCTGGTTTCCTACGAGCAGTACTTC | TRBJ2-7 | - | 16 | TRBV28 | TRBD2
CASIDIQGRTYEQYF | TGTGCCAGCATAGACATACAGGGGCGAACTTACGAGCAGTACTTC | TRBJ2-7 | - | 15 | TRBV27 | TRBD1
CASSGTQETQYF | TGTGCCAGCAGTGGGACACAAGAGACCCAGTACTTC | TRBJ2-5 | - | 12 | TRBV28 | -
CASSLAPVRRGEQYF | TGTGCCAGCAGCTTAGCCCCGGTCCGCCGGGGAGAACAGTACTTC | TRBJ2-7 | - | 15 | TRBV11-2 | -
CASSLSGRAYNEQFF | TGTGCCAGTAGTCTTAGCGGGAGGGCTTACAATGAGCAGTTCTTC | TRBJ2-1 | - | 15 | TRBV19 | TRBD2
CASSYGWGGAGANVLTF | TGTGCCAGCAGTTACGGTTGGGGGGGGGCTGGGGCCAACGTCCTGACTTTC | TRBJ2-6 | - | 17 | TRBV6-5 | TRBD2
CSARDLIGLGTAGELFF | TGCAGTGCTAGGGATTTAATTGGACTAGGAACTGCCGGGGAGCTGTTTTTT | TRBJ2-2 | - | 17 | TRBV20-1 | TRBD2
CASSQDQGDFAEAFF | TGTGCCAGCAGCCAAGACCAGGGGGATTTCGCTGAAGCTTTCTTT | TRBJ1-1 | once | 15 | TRBV14 | TRBD1
CTSSSRDLGGSKNIQYF | TGCACCAGCAGCTCCAGAGATTTGGGAGGATCCAAAAACATTCAGTACTTC | TRBJ2-4 | - | 17 | TRBV5-1 | -
CASSIFETTGELFF | TGTGCCAGTAGTATCTTCGAGACGACCGGGGAGCTGTTTTTT | TRBJ2-2 | - | 14 | TRBV19 | -
CASSLMKNTEAFF | TGTGCCAGCAGTTTGATGAAAAACACTGAAGCTTTCTTT | TRBJ1-1 | - | 13 | TRBV27 | -
CASSLASGASSYEQYF | TGCGCCAGCAGCTTGGCCTCCGGGGCCAGCTCCTACGAGCAGTACTTC | TRBJ2-7 | - | 16 | TRBV5-1 | -
CASSAGVRGDEQFF | TGTGCCAGCAGCGCGGGAGTGCGGGGCGATGAGCAGTTCTTC | TRBJ2-1 | - | 14 | TRBV7-9 | TRBD2
CASSSRQATLTDTQYF | TGTGCCAGCAGTTCTCGACAGGCAACCCTCACAGATACGCAGTATTTT | TRBJ2-3 | once | 16 | TRBV28 | -
CASSFPLNNEQFF | TGTGCCAGCAGCTTCCCCCTCAACAATGAGCAGTTCTTC | TRBJ2-1 | - | 13 | TRBV7-9 | -
CASSHSGEAGANVLTF | TGTGCCAGCAGTCATTCGGGGGAAGCTGGGGCCAACGTCCTGACTTTC | TRBJ2-6 | - | 16 | TRBV28 | -
CASSLTGTDTQYF | TGTGCCAGCAGTTTAACGGGCACAGATACGCAGTATTTT | TRBJ2-3 | - | 13 | TRBV7-9 | -
CASTSSVGYEQYF | TGTGCCAGCACTTCCTCCGTGGGGTACGAGCAGTACTTC | TRBJ2-7 | - | 13 | TRBV5-4 | -
CASSVTSGAYNEQFF | TGTGCCAGCAGCGTCACTAGCGGGGCGTACAATGAGCAGTTCTTC | TRBJ2-1 | - | 15 | TRBV9 | TRBD2
CASSRPTGGETQYF | TGTGCCAGCAGTAGACCGACAGGGGGCGAGACCCAGTACTTC | TRBJ2-5 | once | 14 | TRBV27 | TRBD1
CASSAPGRRGNTEAFF | TGTGCCAGCAGCGCCCCTGGACGGCGGGGGAACACTGAAGCTTTCTTT | TRBJ1-1 | - | 16 | TRBV11-2 | -
CATSDLGTNEQFF | TGTGCCACCAGTGATTTGGGAACCAATGAGCAGTTCTTC | TRBJ2-1 | few | 13 | TRBV24-1 | -
CASRTGDRALVWDF | TGTGCCAGCAGAACCGGGGACAGGGCCCTGGTTTGGGACTTT | TRBJ1-1 | - | 14 | TRBV12-3/TRBV12-4 | TRBD1
CASSPPEAGVINNEQFF | TGTGCCAGCAGCCCCCCCGAGGCGGGAGTAATTAACAATGAGCAGTTCTTC | TRBJ2-1 | - | 17 | TRBV7-6 | TRBD2